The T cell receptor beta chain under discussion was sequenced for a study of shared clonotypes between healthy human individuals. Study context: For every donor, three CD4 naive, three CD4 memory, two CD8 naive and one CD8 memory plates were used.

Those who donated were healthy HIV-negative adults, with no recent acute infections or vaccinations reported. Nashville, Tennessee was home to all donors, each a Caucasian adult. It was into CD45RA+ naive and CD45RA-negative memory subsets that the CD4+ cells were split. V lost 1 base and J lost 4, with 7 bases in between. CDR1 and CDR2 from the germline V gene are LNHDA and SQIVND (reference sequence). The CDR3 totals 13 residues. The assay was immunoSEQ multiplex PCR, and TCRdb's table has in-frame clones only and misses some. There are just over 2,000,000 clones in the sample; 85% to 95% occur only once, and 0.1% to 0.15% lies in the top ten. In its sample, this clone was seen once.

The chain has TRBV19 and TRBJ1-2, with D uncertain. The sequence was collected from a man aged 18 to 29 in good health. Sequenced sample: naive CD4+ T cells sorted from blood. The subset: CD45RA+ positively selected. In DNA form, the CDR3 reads TGTGCCAGTAGTATAGGTATGGGCTATGGCTACACCTTC. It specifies CASSIGMGYGYTF.